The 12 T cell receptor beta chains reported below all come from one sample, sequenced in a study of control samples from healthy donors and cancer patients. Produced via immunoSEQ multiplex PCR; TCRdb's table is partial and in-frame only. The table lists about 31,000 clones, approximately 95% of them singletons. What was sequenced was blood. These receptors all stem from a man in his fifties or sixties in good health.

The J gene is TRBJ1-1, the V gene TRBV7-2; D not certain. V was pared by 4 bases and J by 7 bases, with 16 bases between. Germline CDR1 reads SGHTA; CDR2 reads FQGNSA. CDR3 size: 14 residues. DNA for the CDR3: TGTGCCAGCAGCTCCTTACGGGTGCGGGATGAAGCTTTCTTT. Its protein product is CASSSLRVRDEAFF.

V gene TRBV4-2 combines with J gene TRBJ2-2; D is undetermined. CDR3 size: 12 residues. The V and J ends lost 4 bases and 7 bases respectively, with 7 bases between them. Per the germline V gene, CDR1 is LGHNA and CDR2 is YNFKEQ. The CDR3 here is CASSPDGGELFF. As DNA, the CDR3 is TGTGCCAGCAGCCCCGATGGCGGGGAGCTGTTTTTT.

CDR3 nucleotides: TGTGCCAGCAGCTTAGTAGGACTCGATGGCTACACCTTC. Its translation: CASSLVGLDGYTF. The chain joins TRBV7-2 to TRBJ1-2; no clear D gene. Germline CDR1 reads SGHTA; CDR2 reads FQGNSA. This CDR3 contains 13 residues. The V gene lost 1 base and the J gene lost 6 bases, with 9 bases spanning the gap.

Written as DNA, the CDR3 is TGTGCCAGCAGCCCAGGGACAGGGGGTTGGGAGACCCAGTACTTC. Its protein is CASSPGTGGWETQYF. The V and J genes are TRBV11-2 and TRBJ2-5; 11 bases are shared with TRBD1. There are 15 residues in the CDR3. Per the germline V gene, CDR1 is SGHAT and CDR2 is FQNNGV. J lost 5 bases, V lost 5 bases, and 7 bases had no gene match. The full variable domain, with the rest looked up from reference TRBV11-2 and TRBJ2-5, is EAGVAQSPRYKIIEKRQSVAFWCNPISGHATLYWYQQILGQGPKLLIQFQNNGVVDDSQLPKDRFSAERLKGVDSTLKIQPAKLEDSAVYLCASSPGTGGWETQYFGPGTRLLVL.

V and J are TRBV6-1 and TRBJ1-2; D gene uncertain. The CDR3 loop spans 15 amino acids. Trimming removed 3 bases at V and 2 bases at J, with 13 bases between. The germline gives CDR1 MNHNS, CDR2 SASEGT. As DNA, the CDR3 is TGTGCCAGCAGTGACGTGGACCCCAGAAACTATGGCTACACCTTC. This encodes CASSDVDPRNYGYTF.

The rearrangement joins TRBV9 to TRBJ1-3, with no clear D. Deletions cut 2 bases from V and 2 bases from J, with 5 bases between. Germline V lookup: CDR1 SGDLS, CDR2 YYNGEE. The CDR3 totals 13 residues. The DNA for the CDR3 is TGTGCCAGCAGCGTCTACACTGGAAACACCATATATTTT. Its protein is CASSVYTGNTIYF.

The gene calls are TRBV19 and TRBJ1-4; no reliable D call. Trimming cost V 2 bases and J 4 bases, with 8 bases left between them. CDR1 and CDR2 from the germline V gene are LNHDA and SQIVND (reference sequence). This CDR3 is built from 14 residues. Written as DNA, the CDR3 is TGTGCCAGTAGTATAAACAGTAATAATGAAAAACTGTTTTTT. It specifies CASSINSNNEKLFF.

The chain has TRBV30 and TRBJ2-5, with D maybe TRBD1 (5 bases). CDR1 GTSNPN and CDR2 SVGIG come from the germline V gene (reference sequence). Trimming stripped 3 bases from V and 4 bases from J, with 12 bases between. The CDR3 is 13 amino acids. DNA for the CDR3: TGTGCCTGGAGGTTAAAGGGGCGAGAGACCCAGTACTTC. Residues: CAWRLKGRETQYF.

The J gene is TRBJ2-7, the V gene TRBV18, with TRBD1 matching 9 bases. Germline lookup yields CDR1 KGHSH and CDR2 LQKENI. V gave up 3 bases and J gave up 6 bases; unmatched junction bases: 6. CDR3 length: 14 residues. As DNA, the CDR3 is TGTGCCAGCTCACCGAGGACAGGGGAGAGCGAGCAGTACTTC. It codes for CASSPRTGESEQYF.

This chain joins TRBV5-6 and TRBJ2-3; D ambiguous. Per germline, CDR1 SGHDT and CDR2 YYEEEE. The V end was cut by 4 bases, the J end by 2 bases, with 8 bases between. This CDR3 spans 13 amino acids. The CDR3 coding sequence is TGTGCCAGCAGCGGGGTCCTCACAGATACGCAGTATTTT. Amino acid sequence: CASSGVLTDTQYF.

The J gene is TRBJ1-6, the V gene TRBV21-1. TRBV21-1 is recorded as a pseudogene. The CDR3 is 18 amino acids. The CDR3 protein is CASSNRAHRQVGGSPLHF. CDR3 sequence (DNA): TGTGCCAGCAGCAACCGGGCCCATCGACAGGTGGGGGGTTCACCCCTCCACTTT.

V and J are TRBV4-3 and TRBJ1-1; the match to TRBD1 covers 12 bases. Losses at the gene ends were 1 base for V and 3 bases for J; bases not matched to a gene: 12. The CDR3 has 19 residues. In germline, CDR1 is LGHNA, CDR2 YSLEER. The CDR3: CASSQGMLGQGAIDTEAFF. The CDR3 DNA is TGCGCCAGCAGCCAAGGTATGCTGGGACAGGGGGCCATTGACACTGAAGCTTTCTTT.